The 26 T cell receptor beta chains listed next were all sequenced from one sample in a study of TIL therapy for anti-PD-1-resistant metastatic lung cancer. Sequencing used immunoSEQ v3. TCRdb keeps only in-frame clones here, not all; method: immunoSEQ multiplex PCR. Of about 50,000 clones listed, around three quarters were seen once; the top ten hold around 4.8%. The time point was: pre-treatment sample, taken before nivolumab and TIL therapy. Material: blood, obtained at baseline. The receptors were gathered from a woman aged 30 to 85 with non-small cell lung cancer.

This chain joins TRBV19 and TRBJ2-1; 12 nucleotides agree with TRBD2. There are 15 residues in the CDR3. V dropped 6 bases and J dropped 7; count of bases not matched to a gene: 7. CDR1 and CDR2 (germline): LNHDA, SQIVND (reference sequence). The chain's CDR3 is CASRTSGRRYNEQFF. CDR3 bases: TGTGCCAGTAGGACTAGCGGGAGAAGGTATAATGAGCAGTTCTTC.

The CDR3 DNA is TGTGCCAGCAGCTTAGCGAACGGGGACGGGGAGCTGTTTTTT. Translated, it gives CASSLANGDGELFF. This chain links TRBV7-6 with TRBJ2-2, with D possibly matching TRBD2 (5 bases). Germline-derived CDR1 and CDR2 are SGHVS and FNYEAQ. Deletions cut 0 bases from V and 7 bases from J, with 9 bases between. This CDR3 is built from 14 residues.

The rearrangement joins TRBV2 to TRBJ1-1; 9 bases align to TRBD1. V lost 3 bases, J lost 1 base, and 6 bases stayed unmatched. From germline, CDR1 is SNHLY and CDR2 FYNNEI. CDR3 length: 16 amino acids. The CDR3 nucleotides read TGTGCCAGCAGTGATTCATGGGGACAGGGGAACACTGAAGCTTTCTTT. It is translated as CASSDSWGQGNTEAFF.

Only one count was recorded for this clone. CDR3 protein: CAWRSLWGTNEKLFF. The CDR3 nucleotides read TGTGCCTGGAGGTCTCTTTGGGGGACTAATGAAAAACTGTTTTTT. This chain connects TRBV30 to TRBJ1-4; TRBD1 is a possible D gene (5 bases). V shed 3 bases and J shed 2 bases, with 13 bases lying between them. CDR1 and CDR2 (germline): GTSNPN, SVGIG (reference sequence). CDR3 length equals 15 residues.

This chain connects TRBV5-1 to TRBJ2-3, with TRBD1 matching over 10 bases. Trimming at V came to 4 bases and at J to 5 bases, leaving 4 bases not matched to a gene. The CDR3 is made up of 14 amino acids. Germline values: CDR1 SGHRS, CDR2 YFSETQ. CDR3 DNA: TGCGCCAGCAGCCTAGGACAGGGGGTAGATACGCAGTATTTT. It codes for CASSLGQGVDTQYF.

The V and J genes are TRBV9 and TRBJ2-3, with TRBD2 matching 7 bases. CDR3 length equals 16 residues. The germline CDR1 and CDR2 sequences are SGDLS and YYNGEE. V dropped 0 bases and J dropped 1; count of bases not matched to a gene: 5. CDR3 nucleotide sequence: TGTGCCAGCAGCGTAGGTACGGCGGGGGGCACAGATACGCAGTATTTT. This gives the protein CASSVGTAGGTDTQYF.

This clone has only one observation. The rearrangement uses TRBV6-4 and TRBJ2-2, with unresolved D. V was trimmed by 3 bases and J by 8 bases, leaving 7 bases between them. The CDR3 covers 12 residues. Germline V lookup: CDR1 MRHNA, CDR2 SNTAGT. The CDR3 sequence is CASSDFKGELFF. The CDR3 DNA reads TGTGCCAGCAGTGATTTTAAAGGGGAGCTGTTTTTT.

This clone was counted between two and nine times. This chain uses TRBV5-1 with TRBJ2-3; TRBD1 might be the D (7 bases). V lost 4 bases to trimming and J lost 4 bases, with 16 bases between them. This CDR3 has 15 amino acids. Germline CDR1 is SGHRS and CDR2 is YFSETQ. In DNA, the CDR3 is TGCGCCAGCAGCCTTCAGGGGGGCAACTCAGATACGCAGTATTTT. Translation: CASSLQGGNSDTQYF.

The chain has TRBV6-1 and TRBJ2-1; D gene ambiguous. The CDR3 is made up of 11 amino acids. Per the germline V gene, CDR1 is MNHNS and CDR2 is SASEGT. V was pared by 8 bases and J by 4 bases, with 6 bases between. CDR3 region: CASLMYNEQFF. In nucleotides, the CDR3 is TGTGCCAGCTTGATGTACAATGAGCAGTTCTTC.

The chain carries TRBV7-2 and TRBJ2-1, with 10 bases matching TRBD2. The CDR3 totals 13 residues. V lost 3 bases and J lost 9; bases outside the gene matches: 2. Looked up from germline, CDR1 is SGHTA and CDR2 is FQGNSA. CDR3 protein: CASSFASGSEQFF. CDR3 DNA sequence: TGTGCCAGCAGCTTTGCTAGCGGGAGTGAGCAGTTCTTC.

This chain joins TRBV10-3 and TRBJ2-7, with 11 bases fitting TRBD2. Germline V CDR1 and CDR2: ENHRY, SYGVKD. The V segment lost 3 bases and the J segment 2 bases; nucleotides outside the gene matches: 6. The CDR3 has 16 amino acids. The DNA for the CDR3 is TGTGCCATCAGTGAACTAGCGGGAGAGCCCCCCTACGAGCAGTACTTC. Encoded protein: CAISELAGEPPYEQYF.

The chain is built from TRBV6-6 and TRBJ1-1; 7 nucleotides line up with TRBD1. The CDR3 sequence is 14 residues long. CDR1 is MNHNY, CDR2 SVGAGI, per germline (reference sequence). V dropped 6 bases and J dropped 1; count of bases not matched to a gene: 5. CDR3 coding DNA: TGTGCCAGCAGCGCGTGGGACAGGAACACTGAAGCTTTCTTT. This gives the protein CASSAWDRNTEAFF.

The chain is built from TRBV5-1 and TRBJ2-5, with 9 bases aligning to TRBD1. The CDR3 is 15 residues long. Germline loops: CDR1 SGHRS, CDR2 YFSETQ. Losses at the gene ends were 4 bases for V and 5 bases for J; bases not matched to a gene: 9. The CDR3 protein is CASSTSTGGMETQYF. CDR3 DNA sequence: TGCGCCAGCAGCACATCGACAGGGGGAATGGAGACCCAGTACTTC.

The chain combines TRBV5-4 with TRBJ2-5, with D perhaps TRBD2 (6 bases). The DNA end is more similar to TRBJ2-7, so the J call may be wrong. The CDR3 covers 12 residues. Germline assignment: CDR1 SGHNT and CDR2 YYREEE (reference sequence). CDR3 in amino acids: CASSFGGYEQYF. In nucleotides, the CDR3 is TGTGCCAGCAGCTTCGGGGGTTACGAGCAGTACTTC.

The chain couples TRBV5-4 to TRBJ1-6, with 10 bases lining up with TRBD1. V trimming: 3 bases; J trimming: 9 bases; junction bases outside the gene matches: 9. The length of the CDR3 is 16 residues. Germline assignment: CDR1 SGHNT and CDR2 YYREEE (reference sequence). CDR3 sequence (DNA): TGTGCCAGCAGCTCAAGGACAGGGGGTAGTGTTTCACCCCTCCACTTT. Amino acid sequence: CASSSRTGGSVSPLHF.

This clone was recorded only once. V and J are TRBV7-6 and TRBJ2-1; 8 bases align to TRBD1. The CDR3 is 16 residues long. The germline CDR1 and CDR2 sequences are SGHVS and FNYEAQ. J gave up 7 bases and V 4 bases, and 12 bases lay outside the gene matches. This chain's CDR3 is CASSSKDRVYTNEQFF. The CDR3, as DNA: TGTGCCAGCAGCTCAAAGGACAGGGTGTACACGAATGAGCAGTTCTTC.

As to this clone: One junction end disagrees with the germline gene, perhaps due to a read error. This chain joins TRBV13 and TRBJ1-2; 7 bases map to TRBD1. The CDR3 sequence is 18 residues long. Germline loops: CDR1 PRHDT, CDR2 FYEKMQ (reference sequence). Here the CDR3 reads CASNLKVRDSGDLYGYTF. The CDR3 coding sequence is TGTGCCAGCAACTTAAAGGTACGGGACAGCGGAGACCTCTATGGCTACACCTTC.

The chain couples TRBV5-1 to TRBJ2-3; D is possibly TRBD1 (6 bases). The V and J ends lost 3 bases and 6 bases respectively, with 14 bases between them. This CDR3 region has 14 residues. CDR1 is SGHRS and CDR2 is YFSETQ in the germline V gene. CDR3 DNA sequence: TGCGCCAGCAGCTCATCGGACAGCCACGATACGCAGTATTTT. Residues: CASSSSDSHDTQYF.

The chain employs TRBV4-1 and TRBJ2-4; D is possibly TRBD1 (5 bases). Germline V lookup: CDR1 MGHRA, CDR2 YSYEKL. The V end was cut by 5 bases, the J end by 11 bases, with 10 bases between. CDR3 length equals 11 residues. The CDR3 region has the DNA TGCGCCAGCAGCATGGGGCCTCTTCAGTACTTC. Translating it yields CASSMGPLQYF.

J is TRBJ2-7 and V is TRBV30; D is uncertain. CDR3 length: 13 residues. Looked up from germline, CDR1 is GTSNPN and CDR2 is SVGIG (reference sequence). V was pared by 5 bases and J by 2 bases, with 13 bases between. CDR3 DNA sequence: TGTGCCTGGGGCCCCGTTGGGCCCTACGAGCAGTACTTC. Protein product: CAWGPVGPYEQYF.

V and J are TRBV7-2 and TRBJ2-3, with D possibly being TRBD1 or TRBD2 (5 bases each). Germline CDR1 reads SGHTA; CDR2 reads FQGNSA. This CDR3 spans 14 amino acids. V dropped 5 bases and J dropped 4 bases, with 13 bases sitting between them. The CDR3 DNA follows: TGTGCCAGCAGCACGAGGTCGGGGCCAGATACGCAGTATTTT. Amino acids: CASSTRSGPDTQYF.

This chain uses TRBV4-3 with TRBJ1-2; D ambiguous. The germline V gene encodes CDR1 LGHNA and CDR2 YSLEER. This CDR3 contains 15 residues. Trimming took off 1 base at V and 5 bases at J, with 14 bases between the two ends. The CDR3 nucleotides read TGCGCCAGCAGCCAAGGAACAGCAAACCTTTATGGCTACACCTTC. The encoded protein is CASSQGTANLYGYTF.

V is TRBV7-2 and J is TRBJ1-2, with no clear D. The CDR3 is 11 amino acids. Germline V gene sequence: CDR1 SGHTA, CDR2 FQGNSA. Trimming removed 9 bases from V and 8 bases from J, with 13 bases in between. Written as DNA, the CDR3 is TGTGCCAGACTATCCGTTGGGGGCTACACCTTC. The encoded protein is CARLSVGGYTF.

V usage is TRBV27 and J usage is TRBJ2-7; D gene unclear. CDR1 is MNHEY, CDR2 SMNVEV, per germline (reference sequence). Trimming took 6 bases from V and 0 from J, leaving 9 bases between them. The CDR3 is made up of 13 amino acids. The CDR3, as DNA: TGTGCCAGCAGCGTGAAGAGCTCCTACGAGCAGTACTTC. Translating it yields CASSVKSSYEQYF.

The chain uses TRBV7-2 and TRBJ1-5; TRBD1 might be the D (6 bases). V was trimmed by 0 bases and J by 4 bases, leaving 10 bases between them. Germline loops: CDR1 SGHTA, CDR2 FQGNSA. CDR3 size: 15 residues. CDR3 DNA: TGTGCCAGCAGCTTAGCTTTAGGGGGAAATCAGCCCCAGCATTTT. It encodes CASSLALGGNQPQHF.

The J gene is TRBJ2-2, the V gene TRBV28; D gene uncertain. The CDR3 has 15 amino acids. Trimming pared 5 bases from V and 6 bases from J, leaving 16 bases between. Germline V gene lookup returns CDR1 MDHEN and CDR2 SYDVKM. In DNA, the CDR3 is TGTGCCAGCAGTACGGCCCCCCACGCCGCCGGGGAGCTGTTTTTT. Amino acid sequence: CASSTAPHAAGELFF. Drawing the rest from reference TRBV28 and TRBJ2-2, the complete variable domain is DVKVTQSSRYLVKRTGEKVFLECVQDMDHENMFWYRQDPGLGLRLIYFSYDVKMKEKGDIPEGYSVSREKKERFSLILESASTNQTSMYLCASSTAPHAAGELFFGEGSRLTVL.